These 8 T cell receptor beta chains were sequenced from one sample in a study of radiation and T cells in renal cell carcinoma. The time point here: baseline pretreatment blood. Treatment reported: 15 Gy SBRT to primary tumor, nephrectomy 4 weeks later. TCRdb keeps only in-frame clones here, not all; method: immunoSEQ multiplex PCR. Counted here are 150,000 or so clones, 88% occurring once; the ten biggest clones make up around 4%. The sequences come from blood, collected from a patient whose treatment included radiotherapy and nephrectomy. All receptors come from a woman in her 70s with renal cell carcinoma.

This clone turned up a few times. The chain carries TRBV13 and TRBJ1-6; possible D gene TRBD1, 6 bases. There are 15 residues in the CDR3. Trimming cost V 5 bases and J 4 bases, with 12 bases left between them. Germline values: CDR1 PRHDT, CDR2 FYEKMQ (reference sequence). This chain's CDR3 is CASSPGQIYNSPLHF. DNA of the CDR3: TGTGCCAGCAGCCCCGGACAGATTTATAATTCACCCCTCCACTTT.

The chain uses TRBV27 and TRBJ1-6; 10 nucleotides match TRBD1. CDR3 length: 15 amino acids. With 8 bases clipped from V and 7 bases from J, the junction kept 8 bases outside the gene matches. Germline CDR1 is MNHEY and CDR2 is SMNVEV (reference sequence). The CDR3 reads CASGVEGQGNSPLHF. The CDR3 DNA is TGTGCCAGCGGGGTAGAGGGACAGGGGAATTCACCCCTCCACTTT.

This clone was picked up one time. The genes are TRBV20-1 and TRBJ2-7, with D uncertain. The length of the CDR3 is 11 residues. The V and J ends lost 2 bases and 3 bases respectively, with 5 bases between them. CDR1 and CDR2 (germline): DFQATT, SNEGSKA (reference sequence). CDR3 protein: CSARSDYEQYF. The CDR3 region has the DNA TGCAGTGCTAGATCAGACTACGAGCAGTACTTC.

Only one count was recorded for this clone. The J gene is TRBJ1-4, the V gene TRBV5-1, with D perhaps matching TRBD1 (5 bases). The germline CDR1 and CDR2 sequences are SGHRS and YFSETQ. Trimming removed 0 bases at V and 7 bases at J, with 13 bases between. The CDR3 runs 15 residues. As DNA, the CDR3 is TGCGCCAGCAGCTTGGAGGCAGGGAGGGGTGAAAAACTGTTTTTT. Its protein is CASSLEAGRGEKLFF.

This sequence joins TRBV6-5 and TRBJ1-1; tentative D call: TRBD1 (6 bases). Trimming cost V 8 bases and J 1 base, with 17 bases left between them. Germline CDR1 is MNHEY and CDR2 is SVGAGI. This CDR3 has 15 residues. The DNA of the CDR3 is TGTGCCAGCTGGGGGGCAGGGGCGGGGAACACTGAAGCTTTCTTT. Residues: CASWGAGAGNTEAFF.

A few counts support this clone. The V gene is TRBV5-4, the J gene TRBJ2-1; D may match TRBD1 or TRBD2 (6 bases each). V was clipped by 9 bases and J by 6 bases, with 22 bases between them. There are 15 residues in the CDR3. Germline V gene sequence: CDR1 SGHNT, CDR2 YYREEE (reference sequence). The CDR3 nucleotides read TGTGCCACCTCGTGGGGGGCCGTCTTGTCCAATGAGCAGTTCTTC. Its translation is CATSWGAVLSNEQFF.

The chain links TRBV4-3 to TRBJ1-2; D gene unclear. V gave up 3 bases and J gave up 2 bases, with 13 bases separating them. This CDR3 has 15 residues. Germline lookup yields CDR1 LGHNA and CDR2 YSLEER. The CDR3 sequence is CASSQEDTENYGYTF. In DNA form, the CDR3 reads TGCGCCAGCAGCCAGGAGGATACGGAGAACTATGGCTACACCTTC.

The V gene is TRBV5-6, the J gene TRBJ2-3; D remains unclear. Germline assignment: CDR1 SGHDT and CDR2 YYEEEE. Trimming took off 2 bases at V and 1 base at J, with 11 bases between the two ends. The CDR3 totals 15 residues. The CDR3: CASSFSVTGTDTQYF. The DNA for the CDR3 is TGTGCCAGCAGCTTCAGCGTTACGGGCACAGATACGCAGTATTTT.